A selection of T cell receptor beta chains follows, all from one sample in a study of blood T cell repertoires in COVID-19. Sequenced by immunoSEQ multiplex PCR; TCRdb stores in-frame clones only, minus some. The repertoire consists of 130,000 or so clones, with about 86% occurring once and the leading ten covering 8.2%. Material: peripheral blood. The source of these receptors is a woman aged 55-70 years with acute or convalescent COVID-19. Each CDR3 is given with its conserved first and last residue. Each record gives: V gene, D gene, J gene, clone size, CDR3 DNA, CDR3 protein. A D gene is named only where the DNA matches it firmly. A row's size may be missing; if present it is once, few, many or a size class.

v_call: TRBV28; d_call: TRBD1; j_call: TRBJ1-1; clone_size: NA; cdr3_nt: TGTGCCAGCAGTTACGGGACAGGGGACATGAACACTGAAGCTTTCTTT; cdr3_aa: CASSYGTGDMNTEAFF
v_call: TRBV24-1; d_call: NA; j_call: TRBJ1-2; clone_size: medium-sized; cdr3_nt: TGTGCCACCAGTGATGCGACAGGCATGGGCTACACCTTC; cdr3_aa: CATSDATGMGYTF
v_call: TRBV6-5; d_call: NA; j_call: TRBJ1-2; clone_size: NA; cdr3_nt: TGTGCCAGCAGTAGGGGAAACGATTATGGCTACACCTTC; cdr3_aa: CASSRGNDYGYTF
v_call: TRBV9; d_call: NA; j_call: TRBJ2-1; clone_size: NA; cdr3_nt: TGTGCCAGTGAGAGGTGGGGGGGCCAAGGTGAGCAGTTCTTC; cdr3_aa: CASERWGGQGEQFF
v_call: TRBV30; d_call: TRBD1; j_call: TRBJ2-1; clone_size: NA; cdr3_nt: TGTGCCTGGAGTGGGACAGGGGCTAATGAGCAGTTCTTC; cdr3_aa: CAWSGTGANEQFF
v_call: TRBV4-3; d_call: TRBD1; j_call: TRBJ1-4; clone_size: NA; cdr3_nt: TGCGCCAGCAGCCAAGGTCCGGGACAGGGGGATGAAAAACTGTTTTTT; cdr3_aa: CASSQGPGQGDEKLFF
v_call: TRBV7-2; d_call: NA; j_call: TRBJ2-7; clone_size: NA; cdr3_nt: TGTGCCAGCAGCTCAAACCATGGAGGCACCTACGAGCAGTACTTC; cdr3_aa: CASSSNHGGTYEQYF
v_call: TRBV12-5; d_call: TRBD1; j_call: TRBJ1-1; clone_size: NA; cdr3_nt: TGTGCTAGTGGTTTGACAACCGGGACAGGCTACGACACTGAAGCTTTCTTT; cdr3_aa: CASGLTTGTGYDTEAFF
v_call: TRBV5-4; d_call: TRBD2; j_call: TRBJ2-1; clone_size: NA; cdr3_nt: TGTGCCAGCAGCCTCGCTCGAGCGGGGGGAAAGAATGAGCAGTTCTTC; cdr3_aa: CASSLARAGGKNEQFF
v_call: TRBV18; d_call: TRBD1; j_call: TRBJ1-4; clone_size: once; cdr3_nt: TGTGCCAGCTCACCCTTACAGGGGGCAAGTGAAAAACTGTTTTTT; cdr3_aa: CASSPLQGASEKLFF
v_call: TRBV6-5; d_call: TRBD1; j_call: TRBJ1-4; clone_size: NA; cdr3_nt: TGTGCCAGCAGGCTGACAGGGAAGGAAAAACTGTTTTTT; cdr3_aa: CASRLTGKEKLFF
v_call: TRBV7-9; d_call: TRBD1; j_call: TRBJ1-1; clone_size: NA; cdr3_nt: TGTGCCAGCAGCTTAGGTTGGACAGGGAGACGTGACACTGAAGCTTTCTTT; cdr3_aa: CASSLGWTGRRDTEAFF
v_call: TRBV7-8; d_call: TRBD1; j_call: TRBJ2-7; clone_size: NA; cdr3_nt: TGTGCCAGCAGCTTACTCCGGGACAGGGGAGAGCAGTACTTC; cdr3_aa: CASSLLRDRGEQYF
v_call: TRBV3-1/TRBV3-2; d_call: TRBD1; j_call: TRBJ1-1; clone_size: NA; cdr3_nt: TGTGCCAGCAGCCCCGGGACAGGGGATTCCTTCTTT; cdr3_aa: CASSPGTGDSFF
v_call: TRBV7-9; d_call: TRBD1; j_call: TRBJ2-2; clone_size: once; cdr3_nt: TGTGCCAGCAGCTTTGGGGGGACAGGAGGAAGGACCGGGGAGCTGTTTTTT; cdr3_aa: CASSFGGTGGRTGELFF
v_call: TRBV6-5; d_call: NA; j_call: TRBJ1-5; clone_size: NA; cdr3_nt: TGTGCCAGCAGTTACTCACATGATAGCAATCAGCCCCAGCATTTT; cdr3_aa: CASSYSHDSNQPQHF
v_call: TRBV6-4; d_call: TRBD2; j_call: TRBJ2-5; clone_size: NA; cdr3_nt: TGTGCCAGCAGCCGGACTAGCGGTGAAAGAGACCAGTACTTC; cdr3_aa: CASSRTSGERDQYF
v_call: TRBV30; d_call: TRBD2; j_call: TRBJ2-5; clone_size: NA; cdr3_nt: TGTGCCTGGAGAAGGGGCGGGGGGGAGACCCAGTACTTC; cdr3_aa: CAWRRGGGETQYF
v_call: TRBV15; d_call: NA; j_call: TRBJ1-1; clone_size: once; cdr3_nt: TGTGCCACCAGCAGAGTTTTACACCGGGGAGCTTTCTTT; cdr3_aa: CATSRVLHRGAFF
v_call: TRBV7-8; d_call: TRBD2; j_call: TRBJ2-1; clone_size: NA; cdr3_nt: TGTGCCAGCAGCCCCAGCTGGTTAGCGGGGGGGAATGAGCAGTTCTTC; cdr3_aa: CASSPSWLAGGNEQFF
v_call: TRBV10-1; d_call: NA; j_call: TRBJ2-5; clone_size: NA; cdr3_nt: TGCGCCAGCAGTGAGTCGAGGAGCGGAGGAGAGACCCAGTACTTC; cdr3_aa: CASSESRSGGETQYF
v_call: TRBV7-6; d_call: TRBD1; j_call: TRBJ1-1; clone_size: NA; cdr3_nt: TGTGCCAGCAGCTCACGGACAGGCGAGAACACTGAAGCTTTCTTT; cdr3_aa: CASSSRTGENTEAFF
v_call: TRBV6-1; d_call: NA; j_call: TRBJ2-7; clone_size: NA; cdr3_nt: TGTGCCAGCAGTGAACCCAAATACGAGCAGTACTTC; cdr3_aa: CASSEPKYEQYF
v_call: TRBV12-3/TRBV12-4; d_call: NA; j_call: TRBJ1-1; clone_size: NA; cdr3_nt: TGTGCCAGCAGTTATTTAGCGGGTGAAGCTTTCTTT; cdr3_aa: CASSYLAGEAFF
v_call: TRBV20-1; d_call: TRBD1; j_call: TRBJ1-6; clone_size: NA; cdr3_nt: TGCAGTGCTAGTAGGGGACAGGGCTATAATTCACCCCTCCACTTT; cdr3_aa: CSASRGQGYNSPLHF
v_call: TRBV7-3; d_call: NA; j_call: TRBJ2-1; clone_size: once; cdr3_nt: TGTGCCAGCAGCTTAGGGCATAACTCCTACAATGAGCAGTTCTTC; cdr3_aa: CASSLGHNSYNEQFF
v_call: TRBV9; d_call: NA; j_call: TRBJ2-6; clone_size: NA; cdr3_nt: TGTGCCAGCAGCCCGTACTCTGGGGCCAACGTCCTGACTTTC; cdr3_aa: CASSPYSGANVLTF
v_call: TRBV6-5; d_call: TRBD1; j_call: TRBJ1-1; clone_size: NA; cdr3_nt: TGTGCCAGCAGTTTCCGAAGACAGGGGGACACTGAAGCTTTCTTT; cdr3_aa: CASSFRRQGDTEAFF
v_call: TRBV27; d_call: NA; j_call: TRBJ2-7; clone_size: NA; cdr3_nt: TGTGCCAGCAGCCCAAGGGAAGGACAACCCAGGGACTACGAGCAGTACTTC; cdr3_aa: CASSPREGQPRDYEQYF
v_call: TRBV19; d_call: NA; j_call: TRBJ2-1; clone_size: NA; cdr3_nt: TGTGCCAGTAGTATTTTGTGGGGAGGTGAGCAGTTCTTC; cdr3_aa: CASSILWGGEQFF
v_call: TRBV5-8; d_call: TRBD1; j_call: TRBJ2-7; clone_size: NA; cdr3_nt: TGTGCCAGCTGCGACAGGGGTCCCTACGAGCAGTACTTC; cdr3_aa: CASCDRGPYEQYF
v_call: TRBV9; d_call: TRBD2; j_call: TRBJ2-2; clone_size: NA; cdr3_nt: TGTGCCAGCAGCGTAGGGACTAGCGTACACACCGGGGAGCTGTTTTTT; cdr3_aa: CASSVGTSVHTGELFF
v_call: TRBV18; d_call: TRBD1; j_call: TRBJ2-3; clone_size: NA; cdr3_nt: TGTGCCAGCTCCCGCCCCCCGGGACAGGGGGCAGATACGCAGTATTTT; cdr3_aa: CASSRPPGQGADTQYF
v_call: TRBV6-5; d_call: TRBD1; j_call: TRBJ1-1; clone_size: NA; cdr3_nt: TGTGCCAGCGGACAGGGCACTGAAGCTTTCTTT; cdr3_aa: CASGQGTEAFF
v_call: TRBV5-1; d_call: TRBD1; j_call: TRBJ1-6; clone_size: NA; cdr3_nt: TGCGCCAGCAGCGAGGGACAGGATAATTCACCCCTCCACTTT; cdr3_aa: CASSEGQDNSPLHF
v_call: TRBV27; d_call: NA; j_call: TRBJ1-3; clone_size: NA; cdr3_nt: TGTGCCAGCAGTTTACAGGGATCTGGAAACACCATATATTTT; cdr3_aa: CASSLQGSGNTIYF
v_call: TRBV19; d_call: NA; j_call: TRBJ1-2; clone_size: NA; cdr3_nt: TGTGCCAGTAGTAGTAACGGTTACCCTAACTATGGCTACACCTTC; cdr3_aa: CASSSNGYPNYGYTF
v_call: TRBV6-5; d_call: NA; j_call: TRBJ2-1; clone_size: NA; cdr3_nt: TGTGCCAGCGGGTGGACAATCCAAAATGAGCAGTTCTTC; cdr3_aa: CASGWTIQNEQFF
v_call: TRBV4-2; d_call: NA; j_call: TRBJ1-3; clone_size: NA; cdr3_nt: TGTGCCAGCAGCCAAGATCCCGCAGGGGCCTTTGGAAACACCATATATTTT; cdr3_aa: CASSQDPAGAFGNTIYF
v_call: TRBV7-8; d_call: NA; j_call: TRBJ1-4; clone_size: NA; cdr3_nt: TGTGCCAGCAGCTTAGCGGGGCTTAATGAAAAACTGTTTTTT; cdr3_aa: CASSLAGLNEKLFF
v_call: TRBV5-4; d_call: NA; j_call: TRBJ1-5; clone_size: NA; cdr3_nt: TGTGCCAGCAGTCTGGACAGAAGCAATCAGCCCCAGCATTTT; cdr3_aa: CASSLDRSNQPQHF
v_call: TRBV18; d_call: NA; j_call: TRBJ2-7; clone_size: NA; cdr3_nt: TGTGCCAGCTCACCAAAGCACGAGCAGTACTTC; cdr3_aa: CASSPKHEQYF
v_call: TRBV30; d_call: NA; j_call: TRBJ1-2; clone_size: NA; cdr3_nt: TGTGCCTGGAGTTTTGCAGGGAGGGCCTATGGCTACACCTTC; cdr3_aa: CAWSFAGRAYGYTF
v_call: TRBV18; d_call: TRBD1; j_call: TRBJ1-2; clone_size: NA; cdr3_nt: TGTGCCAGCTCTTTCGGACAGGGATGGGATGGCTACACCTTC; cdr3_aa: CASSFGQGWDGYTF
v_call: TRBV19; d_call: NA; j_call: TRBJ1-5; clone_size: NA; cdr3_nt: TGTGCCAGTAATTTTCGAGGTGATAATCAGCCCCAGCATTTT; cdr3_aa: CASNFRGDNQPQHF
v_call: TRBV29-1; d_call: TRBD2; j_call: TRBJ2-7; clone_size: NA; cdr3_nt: TGCAGCGTTGGGGGACTAGCGGGCTCCTACGAGCAGTACTTC; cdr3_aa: CSVGGLAGSYEQYF
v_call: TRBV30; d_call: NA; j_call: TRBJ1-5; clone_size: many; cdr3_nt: TGTGCCTGGAGGCGACCCGGACTGGGAAGTAACCAGCCCCAGCATTTT; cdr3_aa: CAWRRPGLGSNQPQHF
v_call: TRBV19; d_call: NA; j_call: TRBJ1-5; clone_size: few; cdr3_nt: TGTGCCAGTAGTTGGACATATTATAGCAATCAGCCCCAGCATTTT; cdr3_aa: CASSWTYYSNQPQHF
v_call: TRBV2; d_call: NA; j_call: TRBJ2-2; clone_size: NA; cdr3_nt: TGTGCCAGCAGTGACGGGCCAGGGTTCGCCGGGGAGCTGTTTTTT; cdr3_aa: CASSDGPGFAGELFF
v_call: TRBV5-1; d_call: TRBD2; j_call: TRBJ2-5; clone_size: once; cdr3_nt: TGCGCCAGCAGCGGGCCTAGCGGGGGTAGGGGTAGAGAGACCCAGTACTTC; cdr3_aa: CASSGPSGGRGRETQYF
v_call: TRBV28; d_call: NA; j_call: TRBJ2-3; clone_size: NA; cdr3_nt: TGTGCCAGCCCCCCCCGTGGGGGAGGTTTGAGGGGAGATACGCAGTATTTT; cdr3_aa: CASPPRGGGLRGDTQYF
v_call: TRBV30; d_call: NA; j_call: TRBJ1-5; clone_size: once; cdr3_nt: TGTGCCTGGAGTGTCGCCGCGGAGGGTCAGCCCCAGCATTTT; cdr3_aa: CAWSVAAEGQPQHF
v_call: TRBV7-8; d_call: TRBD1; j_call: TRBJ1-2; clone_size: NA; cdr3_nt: TGTGCCAGCAGTAACCCTGGGACAGGGGGAGGAGATGGCTACACCTTC; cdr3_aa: CASSNPGTGGGDGYTF
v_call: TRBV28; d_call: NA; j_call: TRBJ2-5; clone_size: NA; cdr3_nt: TGTGCCAGCAGTCCATCGTTGGGGGGTATGCAAGAGACCCAGTACTTC; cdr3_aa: CASSPSLGGMQETQYF
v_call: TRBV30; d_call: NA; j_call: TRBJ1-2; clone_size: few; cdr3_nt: TGTGCCGGGGAAAAAATCGGGGGGCGCGGAGGGTATGGCTACACCTTC; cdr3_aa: CAGEKIGGRGGYGYTF
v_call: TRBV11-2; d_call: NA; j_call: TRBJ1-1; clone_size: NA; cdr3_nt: TGTGCCAGCAGCTTAGGGGGGGGCTGGGACACTGAAGCTTTCTTT; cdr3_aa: CASSLGGGWDTEAFF